The 6 T cell receptor beta chains reported below all come from one sample, sequenced in a study of blood T cell repertoires in COVID-19. Sequenced by immunoSEQ multiplex PCR; TCRdb stores in-frame clones only, minus some. The sample yields 450,000 to 500,000 clones, 70% to 90% seen once. The sequencing input was peripheral blood. Source of these receptors: a human donor in a cohort sampled during active COVID-19.

V gene TRBV10-2 combines with J gene TRBJ2-6; TRBD1 is a possible D gene (6 bases). The CDR3 spans 17 residues. Trimming shortened V by 4 bases and J by 1 base, and 14 bases separated the two germline ends. Germline V gene sequence: CDR1 WSHSY, CDR2 SAAADI. CDR3 residues: CASSGSYTGSGANVLTF. The CDR3 DNA is TGCGCCAGCAGTGGATCTTATACAGGGTCTGGGGCCAACGTCCTGACTTTC.

V gene TRBV7-9 combines with J gene TRBJ1-1; D may be TRBD1 (5 bases). The V end lost 8 bases, the J end lost 7 bases, and 20 bases lay between the germline ends. Germline assignment: CDR1 SEHNR and CDR2 FQNEAQ (reference sequence). CDR3 size: 14 residues. CDR3 nucleotide sequence: TGTGCCAGCCGCGAACTCAGGGATCATGGTGAAGCTTTCTTT. As protein: CASRELRDHGEAFF.

This chain joins TRBV5-8 and TRBJ2-5; 8 bases match TRBD1. The CDR3 contains 14 residues. With V trimmed by 4 bases and J by 3 bases, 5 bases remained unmatched. CDR1 is SGHTS and CDR2 is YDEGEE in the germline V gene. CDR3 residues: CASSKGDRKETQYF. As DNA, the CDR3 is TGTGCCAGCAGCAAAGGGGACAGGAAAGAGACCCAGTACTTC.

The J gene is TRBJ2-3, the V gene TRBV7-2; weak D call: TRBD2 (5 bases). CDR3 length: 12 residues. From germline, CDR1 is SGHTA and CDR2 FQGNSA. V was pared by 4 bases and J by 5 bases, with 7 bases between. The CDR3 region is CASSSRGDTQYF. In DNA, the CDR3 is TGTGCCAGCAGCTCCCGGGGAGATACGCAGTATTTT.

The chain carries TRBV28 and TRBJ2-5, with 11 bases matching TRBD2. Germline trimming cut 2 bases from V and 2 bases from J; bases unmatched to any gene: 7. The CDR3 is 17 amino acids. Germline V lookup: CDR1 MDHEN, CDR2 SYDVKM. The CDR3 sequence: CASSLRRLAGTQETQYF. Written as DNA, the CDR3 is TGTGCCAGCAGTTTACGACGACTAGCGGGAACTCAAGAGACCCAGTACTTC. Supplemented by reference TRBV28 and TRBJ2-5, the full variable domain reads DVKVTQSSRYLVKRTGEKVFLECVQDMDHENMFWYRQDPGLGLRLIYFSYDVKMKEKGDIPEGYSVSREKKERFSLILESASTNQTSMYLCASSLRRLAGTQETQYFGPGTRLLVL.

This chain joins TRBV15 and TRBJ2-7, with TRBD2 identical over 10 bases. The CDR3 has 15 residues. Trimming cost V 2 bases and J 2 bases; bases outside gene matches: 3. Germline lookup yields CDR1 LNHNV and CDR2 YYDKDF (reference sequence). DNA of the CDR3: TGTGCCACCAGCAGATGGACTAGCGGAACCTACGAGCAGTACTTC. Translation gives CATSRWTSGTYEQYF.